This entry lists 20 T cell receptor beta chains sequenced from one sample in a study of T cell clusters in autoimmune cytopenias. TRB was amplified by touch-down multiplex PCR, primer pools A and B combined. For each CDR3 protein, TCRdb gives one entry from its re-call of the multiplex PCR reads, without DNA. The sample spans several thousand distinct CDR3 sequences; the ten largest clones claim under 9.5%. Each sample's input was around 250 ng genomic DNA, 30,000 to 45,000 genome equivalents. Sequenced: peripheral blood. The origin of the receptors is a human donor with an autoimmune cytopenia or autoimmune hepatitis (not recorded which).

This clonotype is medium-sized by frequency. V and J are TRBV6-2 or TRBV6-3 and TRBJ2-1; as DNA is missing, the TRBD2 call by TCRdb cannot be tested. The CDR3 is made up of 17 amino acids. The germline gives CDR1 MNHEY, CDR2 SVGEGT. CDR3 loop: CASSYSPPSGIYNEQFF.

This clonotype is deemed medium-sized by its frequency. The CDR3 is CASSKFYSPSGLNTEAFF. The V gene is TRBV21-1, the J gene TRBJ1-1. TRBV21-1 is tagged as a pseudogene. The CDR3 spans 18 residues.

This clonotype is labeled medium-sized based on frequency. The chain uses TRBV19 and TRBJ2-3; TCRdb calls TRBD1, which cannot be checked without DNA. CDR1 is LNHDA, CDR2 SQIVND, per germline (reference sequence). The CDR3 is made up of 14 amino acids. CDR3 loop: CASRPQSGADTQYF.

The rearrangement uses TRBV20-1 and TRBJ2-3; TCRdb's D call of TRBD1 is untestable without DNA. CDR3 size: 15 residues. Germline V gene sequence: CDR1 DFQATT, CDR2 SNEGSKA (reference sequence). The CDR3 spells CSAPSGAGAGDTQYF.

By frequency, this clonotype is medium-sized. The chain's CDR3 is CASSLAMDRWDQETQYF. This chain connects TRBV5-4 to TRBJ2-5; TCRdb names TRBD1, which stays unverified in the absence of DNA. The V gene's germline CDR1 is SGHNT and CDR2 YYREEE (reference sequence). The CDR3 covers 17 residues.

This clonotype is identified as medium-sized from frequency. The chain has TRBV6-2 or TRBV6-3 and TRBJ2-5; the D gene TCRdb calls, TRBD1, cannot be checked with no DNA. Germline V gene lookup returns CDR1 MNHEY and CDR2 SVGEGT. The length of the CDR3 is 12 residues. This CDR3 is CASSWTGETQYF.

Frequency places this clonotype as hyperexpanded. The V gene is TRBV6-2 or TRBV6-3, the J gene TRBJ2-5; TCRdb gives TRBD2 as the D gene, but with no DNA this cannot be confirmed. The germline V gene has CDR1 MNHEY and CDR2 SVGEGT. This CDR3 is 17 amino acids long. The CDR3 is CASSYSIRVGGQETQYF.

V gene TRBV7-9 combines with J gene TRBJ2-1; TCRdb selects TRBD1, and the lack of DNA leaves this call unchecked. CDR3 length: 15 residues. CDR1 is SEHNR, CDR2 FQNEAQ, per germline (reference sequence). CDR3 protein: CASSLGEPPYNEQFF. Looking up the rest from reference TRBV7-9 and TRBJ2-1 gives the full variable domain: DTGVSQNPRHKITKRGQNVTFRCDPISEHNRLYWYRQTLGQGPEFLTYFQNEAQLEKSRLLSDRFSAERPKGSFSTLEIQRTEQGDSAMYLCASSLGEPPYNEQFFGPGTRLTVL.

Frequency places this clonotype as medium-sized. The rearrangement uses TRBV29-1 and TRBJ1-1. The CDR3 contains 11 residues. Germline V gene lookup returns CDR1 SQVTM and CDR2 ANQGSEA. This CDR3 reads CSVFHLTEAFF.

This sequence joins TRBV20-1 and TRBJ2-1. Germline assignment: CDR1 DFQATT and CDR2 SNEGSKA (reference sequence). The CDR3 covers 12 residues. The CDR3 is CSAGSYSNEQFF.

This chain connects TRBV20-1 to TRBJ2-7; TCRdb selects TRBD2, and the lack of DNA leaves this call unchecked. This CDR3 contains 14 residues. Germline loops: CDR1 DFQATT, CDR2 SNEGSKA (reference sequence). CDR3 protein: CSARGRAEPYEQYF.

The chain recombines TRBV12-3 or TRBV12-4 with TRBJ1-5. The CDR3 totals 14 residues. CDR3 amino acids: CASKGEAFNQPQHF.

The rearrangement joins TRBV30 to TRBJ1-5; TCRdb indicates TRBD1, and absent DNA this call remains unverified. Germline V gives CDR1 GTSNPN, CDR2 SVGIG (reference sequence). The CDR3 is 13 amino acids. This CDR3 is CAWGEGGNQPQHF.

The rearrangement uses TRBV20-1 and TRBJ2-1; as DNA is missing, the TRBD2 call by TCRdb cannot be tested. Germline CDR1 and CDR2: DFQATT and SNEGSKA (reference sequence). The CDR3 sequence is 15 residues long. The CDR3 spells CSARPRGLRNVKGFF.

The J gene is TRBJ1-1, the V gene TRBV19; TCRdb reports TRBD1, a call that lacks DNA to check it against. Germline-derived CDR1 and CDR2 are LNHDA and SQIVND (reference sequence). The CDR3 totals 13 residues. CDR3 region: CASSGGDFTEAFF.

This clonotype is classed as medium-sized by frequency. This chain links TRBV19 with TRBJ2-3; the TCRdb call, TRBD2, lacks DNA for checking. Germline V gene lookup returns CDR1 LNHDA and CDR2 SQIVND (reference sequence). This CDR3 contains 15 residues. The CDR3 region is CASSGTSGSYDTQYF.

This rearrangement joins TRBV12-3 or TRBV12-4 to TRBJ1-2. The CDR3 is 13 residues long. The CDR3 is CASSLFVADDYTF.

V gene TRBV7-2 combines with J gene TRBJ2-7; the D gene TCRdb calls, TRBD1, cannot be checked with no DNA. Germline lookup yields CDR1 SGHTA and CDR2 FQGNSA. CDR3 size: 15 residues. The CDR3 reads CASSLTLQGAYEQYF.

The genes are TRBV7-9 and TRBJ2-3. There are 11 residues in the CDR3. Germline V gives CDR1 SEHNR, CDR2 FQNEAQ (reference sequence). CDR3 in amino acids: CASRLADTQYF.

The chain has TRBV6-1 and TRBJ1-4; TCRdb's D call of TRBD1 is untestable without DNA. The germline gives CDR1 MNHNS, CDR2 SASEGT. The CDR3 length is 20 residues. The CDR3 region is CASRRTPDRGRLGTNEKLFF.